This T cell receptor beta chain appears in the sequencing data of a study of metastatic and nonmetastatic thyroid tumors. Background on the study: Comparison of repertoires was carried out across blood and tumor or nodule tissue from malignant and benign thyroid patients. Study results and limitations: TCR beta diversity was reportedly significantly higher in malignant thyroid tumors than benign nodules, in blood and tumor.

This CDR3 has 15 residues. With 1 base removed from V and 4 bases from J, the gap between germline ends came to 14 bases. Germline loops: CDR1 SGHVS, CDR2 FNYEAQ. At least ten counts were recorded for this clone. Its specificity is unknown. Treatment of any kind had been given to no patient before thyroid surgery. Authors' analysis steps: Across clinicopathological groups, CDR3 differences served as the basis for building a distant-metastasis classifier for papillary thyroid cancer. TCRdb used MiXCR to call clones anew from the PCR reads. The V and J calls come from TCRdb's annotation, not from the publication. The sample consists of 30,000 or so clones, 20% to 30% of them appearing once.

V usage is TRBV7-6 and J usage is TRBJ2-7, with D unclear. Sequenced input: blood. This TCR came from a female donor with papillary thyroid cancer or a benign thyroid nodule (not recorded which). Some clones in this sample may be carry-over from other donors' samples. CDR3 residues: CASSLDSSLFYEQYF. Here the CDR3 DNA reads TGTGCCAGCAGCTTAGATAGTAGCCTCTTTTACGAGCAGTACTTC.